These 17 T cell receptor beta chains came from one sample sequenced in a study of vaccination and CD4 T cells after COVID-19 (dated by TCRdb to between 2022 and 2023). The sample's treatment or condition label, in plain terms: roughly nine-day PBMC culture with coronavirus spike peptide pools or control peptides (ViraFEST assay). Their antigens are not known. The library was obtained by PCR. TCRdb records Illumina iSeq 100 as the sequencer. DNA from cultured CD4+ T cells was subjected to TCR sequencing with the Oncomine TCR Beta short-read assay at the Johns Hopkins FTIC core. The public reads were reprocessed in TCRdb via fastp at Q25 and MiXCR, keeping in-frame beta chains. CDR3 protein sequences are deduplicated, and each keeps its most common genes and DNA. This sample lists approximately 12,000 distinct CDR3 sequences; approximately 65% were detected once. The ten largest clonotypes hold over 20% of the sample.

This specimen was CD4+ T cells from blood, cultured in vitro, taken before SARS-CoV-2 vaccination. Receptors originate from a human donor who had recovered from COVID-19.

The chain joins TRBV2 to TRBJ2-3; D is possibly TRBD2 (6 bases). Germline CDR1 is SNHLY and CDR2 is FYNNEI. Deletions cut 6 bases from V and 2 bases from J, with 15 bases between. The CDR3 covers 15 residues. The CDR3 nucleotides are TGTGCCAGCAGCACGGGACTGCAAAACACAGATACGCAGTATTTT. This translates into CASSTGLQNTDTQYF.

The rearrangement uses TRBV10-1 and TRBJ1-2; 8 positions match TRBD1. V shed 4 bases and J 8 bases; nucleotides not matched to a gene: 6. Germline CDR1 is WNHNN and CDR2 is SYGVQD (reference sequence). This CDR3 is 13 amino acids long. CDR3 loop: CASSVDRDGGYTF. CDR3 in DNA: TGCGCCAGCAGTGTGGACAGGGACGGGGGCTACACCTTC.

The chain employs TRBV10-3 and TRBJ2-5; D not certain. CDR1 ENHRY and CDR2 SYGVKD come from the germline V gene. V lost 6 bases to trimming and J lost 4 bases, with 9 bases between them. CDR3 length equals 12 residues. As DNA, the CDR3 is TGTGCCATCAGCCGGGCCTTAGAGACCCAGTACTTC. As protein: CAISRALETQYF.

This clonotype has just a few counts. This CDR3 is CATSRAGAADYEQYF. The CDR3 DNA reads as TGTGCCACCAGCAGAGCAGGGGCGGCTGACTACGAGCAGTACTTC. The chain employs TRBV15 and TRBJ2-7; tentatively, D is TRBD1 (6 bases). The V end lost 1 base, the J end lost 3 bases, and 13 bases lay between the germline ends. The CDR3 is made up of 15 amino acids. CDR1 LNHNV and CDR2 YYDKDF come from the germline V gene (reference sequence).

This clonotype was found a few times. J is TRBJ1-5 and V is TRBV27, with no clear D. Trimming took 2 bases from V and 0 from J, leaving 14 bases between them. This CDR3 is built from 17 residues. Looked up from germline, CDR1 is MNHEY and CDR2 is SMNVEV (reference sequence). CDR3 bases: TGTGCCAGCAGTTTAAGGCTCCCGAGATATAGCAATCAGCCCCAGCATTTT. This encodes CASSLRLPRYSNQPQHF.

The genes are TRBV6-5 and TRBJ2-1, with 8 bases aligning to TRBD2. The CDR3 is made up of 15 amino acids. Germline-derived CDR1 and CDR2 are MNHEY and SVGAGI. The junction had 12 bases not matched to a gene; V was cut back by 0 bases and J by 14 bases. CDR3 sequence: CASSYSPASGTSKFF. CDR3 DNA sequence: TGTGCCAGCAGTTACTCTCCTGCGTCCGGGACTAGTAAGTTCTTC.

The chain recombines TRBV30 with TRBJ2-5; 11 bases line up with TRBD2. Looked up from germline, CDR1 is GTSNPN and CDR2 is SVGIG (reference sequence). The ends lost 1 base at V and 4 bases at J; junction bases unmatched: 2. The CDR3 is 14 amino acids. The CDR3 bases are TGTGCCTGGAGTGCAGGACTAGCGGGAGAGACCCAGTACTTC. This gives the protein CAWSAGLAGETQYF.

This chain links TRBV5-6 with TRBJ2-5; TRBD1 aligns across 8 bases. After removal of 4 bases from V and 0 bases from J, the junction contained 2 bases not matched to a gene. The CDR3 sequence is 14 residues long. Germline lookup yields CDR1 SGHDT and CDR2 YYEEEE. The CDR3 reads CASSRTGYQETQYF. CDR3 bases: TGTGCCAGCAGCCGGACAGGGTACCAAGAGACCCAGTACTTC.

The chain couples TRBV4-1 to TRBJ2-5, with TRBD2 matching 11 bases. V lost 2 bases to trimming and J lost 5 bases; unmatched junction nucleotides: 7. The CDR3 runs to 16 residues. Germline V gives CDR1 MGHRA, CDR2 YSYEKL. CDR3 region: CASSQPLAGGSETQYF. As DNA, the CDR3 is TGCGCCAGCAGCCAACCCCTAGCGGGAGGATCGGAGACCCAGTACTTC.

This clonotype was seen a few times. Written as DNA, the CDR3 is TGTGCCAGCAGTCGACAGGGCGCTAACAGGGTGGGACAGCCCCAGCATTTT. This translates into CASSRQGANRVGQPQHF. The chain recombines TRBV28 with TRBJ1-5; 7 nucleotides match TRBD1. The germline gives CDR1 MDHEN, CDR2 SYDVKM. J was trimmed by 7 bases and V by 5 bases; bases with no gene match: 17. This CDR3 is 17 amino acids long.

This chain links TRBV20-1 with TRBJ1-2, with 9 bases lining up with TRBD1. CDR1 is DFQATT and CDR2 is SNEGSKA in the germline V gene (reference sequence). The CDR3 is made up of 12 amino acids. Unmatched junction bases numbered 4, after V lost 4 bases and J lost 7 bases. In DNA, the CDR3 is TGCAGTGCTACCGGGACAGGGTTTGGCTACACCTTC. Protein: CSATGTGFGYTF.

The chain has TRBV20-1 and TRBJ2-1, with 7 bases matching TRBD2. The CDR3 spans 17 residues. Germline V gives CDR1 DFQATT, CDR2 SNEGSKA (reference sequence). J was trimmed by 0 bases and V by 5 bases; bases with no gene match: 13. CDR3 sequence (DNA): TGCAGTGCTGGAAGGGCTAGCGGTCCTAGCTCCTACAATGAGCAGTTCTTC. Translation: CSAGRASGPSSYNEQFF.

This clonotype was found once. The V gene is TRBV20-1, the J gene TRBJ2-7; D is ambiguous. Germline V CDR1 and CDR2: DFQATT, SNEGSKA (reference sequence). The CDR3 runs 16 residues. Trimming pared 0 bases from V and 2 bases from J, leaving 17 bases between. DNA of the CDR3: TGCAGTGCTAGAGATCGGGTCGACCACTTTGCCTACGAGCAGTACTTC. This sequence encodes CSARDRVDHFAYEQYF.

This chain links TRBV12-3 or TRBV12-4 with TRBJ1-5, with D possibly matching TRBD1 (5 bases). The CDR3 is made up of 11 amino acids. The V end lost 5 bases, the J end lost 6 bases, and 5 bases lay between the germline ends. The CDR3 region has the DNA TGTGCCAGCAGTCAGGGTCAGCCCCAGCATTTT. This encodes CASSQGQPQHF.

This rearrangement joins TRBV20-1 to TRBJ2-4; a possible D gene is TRBD1 (6 bases). The V gene lost 6 bases and the J gene lost 6 bases, with 24 bases spanning the gap. The length of the CDR3 is 16 residues. CDR1 and CDR2 (germline): DFQATT, SNEGSKA (reference sequence). The CDR3 spells CSAPPSTGPLLNIQYF. The CDR3 DNA is TGCAGTGCCCCTCCTAGTACAGGGCCCTTGTTAAACATTCAGTACTTC.

This chain links TRBV27 with TRBJ1-2; D is perhaps TRBD1 (5 bases). Germline values: CDR1 MNHEY, CDR2 SMNVEV (reference sequence). The CDR3 extends over 14 amino acids. Trimming stripped 6 bases from V and 3 bases from J, with 14 bases between. This CDR3 reads CASRSAGEYYGYTF. CDR3 in DNA: TGTGCCAGCAGGTCCGCGGGGGAATACTATGGCTACACCTTC.

V gene TRBV7-8 combines with J gene TRBJ2-6; 7 nucleotides align to TRBD1. Germline V gene data show CDR1 as SGHVS and CDR2 as FQNEAQ. The CDR3 spans 19 residues. V lost 7 bases and J lost 0; bases outside the gene matches: 15. The CDR3 DNA reads as TGTGCCAGCAACCTCCCCCCCAGGGGGTTTAGCTCTGGGGCCAACGTCCTGACTTTC. It is translated as CASNLPPRGFSSGANVLTF.